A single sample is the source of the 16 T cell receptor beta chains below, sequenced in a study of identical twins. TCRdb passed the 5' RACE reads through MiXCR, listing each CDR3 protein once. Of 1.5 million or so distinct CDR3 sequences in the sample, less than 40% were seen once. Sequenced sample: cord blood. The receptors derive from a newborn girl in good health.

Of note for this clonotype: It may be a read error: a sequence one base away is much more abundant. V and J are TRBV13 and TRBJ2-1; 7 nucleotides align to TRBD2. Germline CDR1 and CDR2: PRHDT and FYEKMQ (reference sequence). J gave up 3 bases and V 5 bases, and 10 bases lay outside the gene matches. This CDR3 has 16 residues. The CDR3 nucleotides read TGTGCCAGCAGCGGGACTAACGGGGGTGTCTACAATGAGCAGTTCTTC. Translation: CASSGTNGGVYNEQFF.

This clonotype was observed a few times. CDR3 in amino acids: CASSMRRRSLLVRAYNEQFF. CDR3 DNA sequence: TGTGCCAGCAGTATGAGACGTCGAAGTCTTCTAGTGCGTGCCTACAATGAGCAGTTCTTC. The V call is TRBV27, the J call TRBJ2-1; D unclear. Germline CDR1 is MNHEY and CDR2 is SMNVEV (reference sequence). The length of the CDR3 is 20 residues. With 5 bases removed from V and 2 bases from J, the gap between germline ends came to 28 bases.

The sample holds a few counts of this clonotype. CDR3: CSASAYGQGLNEQYF. The CDR3 DNA sequence: TGCAGTGCTAGCGCCTACGGACAGGGGTTAAACGAGCAGTACTTC. The V call is TRBV20-1, the J call TRBJ2-7; 9 nucleotides match TRBD1. Trimming took 3 bases from V and 5 from J; bases not matched to a gene: 11. CDR1 and CDR2 (germline): DFQATT, SNEGSKA (reference sequence). The CDR3 is made up of 15 amino acids.

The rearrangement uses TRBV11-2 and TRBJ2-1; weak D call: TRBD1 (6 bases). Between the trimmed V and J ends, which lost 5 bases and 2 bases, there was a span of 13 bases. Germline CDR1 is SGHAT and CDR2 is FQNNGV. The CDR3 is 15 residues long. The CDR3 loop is CASSRPGQAYNEQFF. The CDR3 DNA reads TGTGCCAGCAGCCGTCCGGGACAAGCCTACAATGAGCAGTTCTTC.

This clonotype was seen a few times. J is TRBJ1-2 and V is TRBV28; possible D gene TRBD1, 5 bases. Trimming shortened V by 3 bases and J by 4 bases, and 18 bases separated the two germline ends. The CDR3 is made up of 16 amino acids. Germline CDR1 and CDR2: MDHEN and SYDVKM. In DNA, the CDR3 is TGTGCCAGCAGTTTGATAATTGGTCAGGGCCGCTATGGCTACACCTTC. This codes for CASSLIIGQGRYGYTF.

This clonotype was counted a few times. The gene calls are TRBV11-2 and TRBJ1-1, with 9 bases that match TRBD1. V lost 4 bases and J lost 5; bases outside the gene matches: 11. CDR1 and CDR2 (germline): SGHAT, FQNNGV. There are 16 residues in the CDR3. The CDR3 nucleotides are TGTGCCAGCAGCTCCCGGACAGGGGCGGTAGGGACTGAAGCTTTCTTT. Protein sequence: CASSSRTGAVGTEAFF.

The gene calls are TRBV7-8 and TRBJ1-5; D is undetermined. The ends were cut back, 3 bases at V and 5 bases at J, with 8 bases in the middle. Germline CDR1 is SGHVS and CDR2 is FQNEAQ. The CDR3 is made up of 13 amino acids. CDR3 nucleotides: TGTGCCAGCAGCTTCGGTGCTCATCAGCCCCAGCATTTT. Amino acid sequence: CASSFGAHQPQHF.

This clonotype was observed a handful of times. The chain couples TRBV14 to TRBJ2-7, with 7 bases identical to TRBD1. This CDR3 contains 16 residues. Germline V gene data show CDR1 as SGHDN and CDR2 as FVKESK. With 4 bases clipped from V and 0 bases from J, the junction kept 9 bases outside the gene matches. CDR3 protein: CASSPDRVGISYEQYF. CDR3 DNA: TGTGCCAGCAGCCCCGACAGGGTGGGTATCTCCTACGAGCAGTACTTC.

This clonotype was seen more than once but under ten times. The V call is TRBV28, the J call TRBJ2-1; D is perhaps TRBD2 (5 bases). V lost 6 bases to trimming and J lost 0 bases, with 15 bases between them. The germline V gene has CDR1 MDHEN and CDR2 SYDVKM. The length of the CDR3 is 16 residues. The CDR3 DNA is TGTGCCAGCAGCCTTCCACTAGTCCGCTCCTACAATGAGCAGTTCTTC. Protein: CASSLPLVRSYNEQFF.

The CDR3 coding sequence is TGTGCCAGCAGCGTAGTGGGACAGGGGCAGTACTTC. It specifies CASSVVGQGQYF. The genes are TRBV9 and TRBJ2-5, with TRBD1 matching 10 bases. CDR1 and CDR2 (germline): SGDLS, YYNGEE. Trimming at V came to 0 bases and at J to 11 bases, leaving 1 base not matched to a gene. CDR3 size: 12 residues.

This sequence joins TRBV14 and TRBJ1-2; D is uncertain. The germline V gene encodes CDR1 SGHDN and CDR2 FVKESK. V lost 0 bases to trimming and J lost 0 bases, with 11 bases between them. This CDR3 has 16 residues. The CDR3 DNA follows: TGTGCCAGCAGCCAAGATTTTCATCCCACTAACTATGGCTACACCTTC. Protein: CASSQDFHPTNYGYTF.

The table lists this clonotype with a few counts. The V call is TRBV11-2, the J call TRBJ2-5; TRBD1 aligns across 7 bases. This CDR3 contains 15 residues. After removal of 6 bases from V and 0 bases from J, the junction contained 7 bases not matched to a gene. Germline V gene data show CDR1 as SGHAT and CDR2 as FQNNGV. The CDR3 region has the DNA TGTGCCAGCAGAACGGGACAGATGTACCAAGAGACCCAGTACTTC. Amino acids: CASRTGQMYQETQYF.

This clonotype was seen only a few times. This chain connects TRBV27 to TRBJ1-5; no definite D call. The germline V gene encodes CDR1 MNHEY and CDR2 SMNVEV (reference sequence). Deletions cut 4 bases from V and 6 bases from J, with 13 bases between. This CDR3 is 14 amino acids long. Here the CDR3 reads CASSWTRPLQPQHF. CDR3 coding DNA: TGTGCCAGCAGTTGGACCAGGCCCCTTCAGCCCCAGCATTTT.

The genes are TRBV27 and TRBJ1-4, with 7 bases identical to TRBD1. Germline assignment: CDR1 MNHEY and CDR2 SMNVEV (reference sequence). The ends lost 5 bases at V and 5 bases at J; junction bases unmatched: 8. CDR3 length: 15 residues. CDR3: CASSTFGTVNEKLFF. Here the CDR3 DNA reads TGTGCCAGCAGTACGTTCGGGACAGTAAATGAAAAACTGTTTTTT.

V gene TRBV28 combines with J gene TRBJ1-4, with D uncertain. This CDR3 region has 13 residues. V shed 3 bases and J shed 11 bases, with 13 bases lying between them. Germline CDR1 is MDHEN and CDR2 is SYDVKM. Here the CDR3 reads CASSLATVAKLFF. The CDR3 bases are TGTGCCAGCAGTTTGGCGACCGTGGCGAAACTGTTTTTT.

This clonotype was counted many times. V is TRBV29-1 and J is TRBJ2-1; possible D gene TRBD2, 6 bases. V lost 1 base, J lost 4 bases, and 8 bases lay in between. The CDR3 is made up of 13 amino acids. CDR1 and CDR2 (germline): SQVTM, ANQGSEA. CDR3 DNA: TGCAGCGTTGAAGGGACTACTTACAATGAGCAGTTCTTC. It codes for CSVEGTTYNEQFF.